A selection of T cell receptor beta chains follows, all from one sample in a study of response to subunit inactivated influenza vaccine. Each CDR3 protein gets one entry after TCRdb re-called the RT-PCR reads with MiXCR. This sample yields 500,000 to 550,000 distinct CDR3 sequences, of which under 30% are seen a single time; 2.5% to 3.5% belongs to the top ten. Separately, the same data were catalogued under a study of T cells expressing NK-cell markers.

The specimen was CD4+ T cells sorted from PBMCs, collected 11 to 12 days after vaccination. The receptor set was obtained from a man aged 50 or older who received an inactivated influenza vaccine. CDR3s include the opening cysteine and the closing phenylalanine or tryptophan. D genes are given only for firm matches. Only some rows state a clone size, as once, few, many or a class for expanded clones.

>TRBJ2-7|TRBD2|.|TRBV28
CASHGTSGRVDEQYF
TGTGCCTCTCATGGGACTAGCGGGAGGGTCGACGAGCAGTACTTC
>TRBJ2-4|.|few|TRBV28
CASSSRVQLKNIQYF
TGTGCCAGCAGTTCTAGGGTACAGTTAAAAAACATTCAGTACTTC
>TRBJ1-2|.|.|TRBV6-2/TRBV6-3
CASSSPQGRGYTF
TGTGCCAGCAGTTCTCCTCAGGGGCGCGGCTACACCTTC
>TRBJ2-7|.|.|TRBV6-1
CASKRDPTYEQYF
TGTGCCAGCAAAAGGGATCCAACCTACGAGCAGTACTTC
>TRBJ2-2|.|few|TRBV2
CASSARPDVGELFF
TGTGCCAGCAGTGCCAGACCCGACGTCGGGGAGCTGTTTTTT
>TRBJ2-7|TRBD2|few|TRBV28
CATLGTGTSGNGQYF
TGTGCCACCCTTGGGACCGGGACTAGCGGGAATGGGCAGTACTTC
>TRBJ2-6|.|.|TRBV4-3
CASSPRGLEWSGANVLTF
TGCGCCAGCAGCCCTCGAGGGCTAGAGTGGTCTGGGGCCAACGTCCTGACTTTC
>TRBJ2-7|.|.|TRBV29-1
CSVSSGRGPYEQYF
TGCAGCGTGTCCAGTGGAAGGGGCCCCTACGAGCAGTACTTC
>TRBJ2-1|TRBD1|.|TRBV30
CAWSTQGAGEQFF
TGTGCCTGGAGTACGCAGGGGGCCGGTGAGCAGTTCTTC
>TRBJ2-1|TRBD2|.|TRBV10-3
CAISDTASGGARNEQFF
TGTGCCATCAGTGATACCGCTAGCGGGGGGGCCCGCAATGAGCAGTTCTTC
>TRBJ2-1|TRBD2|.|TRBV6-5
CASSWVGSGVSSYNEQFF
TGTGCCAGCAGTTGGGTGGGTAGCGGGGTAAGCTCCTACAATGAGCAGTTCTTC
>TRBJ2-5|TRBD2|.|TRBV4-2
CASSQEVGGGGTGTQYF
TGTGCCAGCAGCCAAGAGGTTGGCGGGGGTGGTACTGGGACCCAGTACTTC
>TRBJ2-1|TRBD2|few|TRBV19
CASSIAAGGLNEQFF
TGTGCCAGTAGTATAGCAGCGGGAGGCCTCAATGAGCAGTTCTTC
>TRBJ1-5|TRBD1|few|TRBV5-5
CASGEGQGRQPQHF
TGTGCCAGCGGTGAGGGACAGGGCCGTCAGCCCCAGCATTTT
>TRBJ2-3|TRBD2|few|TRBV18
CASSRRTSRGTDTQYF
TGTGCCAGCTCACGGCGGACTAGCCGGGGCACAGATACGCAGTATTTT
>TRBJ1-3|.|once|TRBV20-1
CSARSGAGAPGNTIYF
TGCAGTGCTAGATCCGGGGCGGGGGCGCCGGGAAACACCATATATTTT
>TRBJ2-3|.|.|TRBV7-2
CASSFSSRTQYF
TGTGCCAGCAGCTTTTCTAGCCGTACGCAGTATTTT
>TRBJ2-1|.|few|TRBV10-3
CAINRDNRNEQFF
TGTGCCATCAACAGGGACAATCGGAATGAGCAGTTCTTC
>TRBJ2-1|TRBD1|few|TRBV7-2
CASSLGIQGYEQFF
TGTGCCAGCAGCTTAGGGATACAGGGGTATGAGCAGTTCTTC
>TRBJ1-2|.|.|TRBV29-1
CSVEDLTYGYTF
TGCAGCGTTGAAGATTTAACGTATGGCTACACCTTC
>TRBJ2-7|.|.|TRBV28
CASSPRGRPSYEQYF
TGTGCCAGCAGCCCTAGGGGCAGACCCTCCTACGAGCAGTACTTC
>TRBJ2-7|.|.|TRBV6-7
CASSYRPTRWGCNEFEQYF
TGTGCCAGCAGTTACCGGCCGACAAGGTGGGGTTGTAACGAATTCGAGCAGTACTTC
>TRBJ1-1|TRBD1|.|TRBV7-9
CASSFRTGVTEAFF
TGTGCCAGCAGCTTTCGCACAGGGGTCACTGAAGCTTTCTTT
>TRBJ1-1|.|many|TRBV29-1
CSVKTEMNTEAFF
TGCAGCGTTAAGACCGAAATGAACACTGAAGCTTTCTTT
>TRBJ2-1|.|.|TRBV19
CASSAYTGSLYNEQFF
TGTGCCAGTAGTGCTTACACAGGGTCCCTCTACAATGAGCAGTTCTTC
>TRBJ2-7|TRBD2|.|TRBV6-1
CASRPGTSGPYEQYF
TGTGCCAGCAGACCCGGGACTAGCGGCCCCTACGAGCAGTACTTC
>TRBJ2-1|.|few|TRBV10-3
CAISLLPYNEQFF
TGTGCCATCAGCCTACTACCTTACAATGAGCAGTTCTTC
>TRBJ2-1|TRBD1|.|TRBV6-2/TRBV6-3
CASSYLSTGGYNEQFF
TGTGCCAGCAGTTACCTATCGACAGGGGGTTACAATGAGCAGTTCTTC
>TRBJ2-7|TRBD1|few|TRBV5-8
CASRPRTGANPFEQYF
TGTGCCAGCAGACCACGGACAGGGGCGAACCCATTCGAGCAGTACTTC
>TRBJ2-5|TRBD1|.|TRBV6-1
CASSRSGTEQETQYF
TGTGCCAGCAGTCGTTCCGGGACAGAACAAGAGACCCAGTACTTC
>TRBJ2-7|.|.|TRBV10-2
CASHLGGSYEQYF
TGCGCCAGCCACTTAGGGGGCTCCTACGAGCAGTACTTC
>TRBJ2-1|TRBD2|.|TRBV27
CASSRSGGADYNEQFF
TGTGCCAGCAGTCGTAGCGGGGGGGCCGACTACAATGAGCAGTTCTTC
>TRBJ1-1|TRBD1|few|TRBV28
CASFNRGRLKEAFF
TGTGCCAGCTTTAACAGGGGGCGGTTAAAAGAAGCTTTCTTT
>TRBJ2-7|.|.|TRBV2
CASIRGEDYEQYF
TGTGCCAGCATACGGGGCGAAGACTACGAGCAGTACTTC
>TRBJ2-1|.|few|TRBV5-6
CASSLFLTTLHNEQFF
TGTGCCAGCAGCTTGTTTCTGACCACGCTTCACAATGAGCAGTTCTTC